This record covers a single T cell receptor (beta chain). This sample was included in a study of blood T cell repertoires in COVID-19. Sequencing was performed with immunoSEQ multiplex PCR; in TCRdb, only in-frame clones are kept and a portion is missing. The sample holds about 41,000 clones; about 85% are singletons and the top ten take 4.3%. V was pared by 6 bases and J by 2 bases, with 4 bases of the junction left unmatched. The CDR3 contains 13 residues. The receptor's source is a man aged 55 to 70 with acute or convalescent COVID-19. V and J are TRBV12-3 or TRBV12-4 and TRBJ2-7; TRBD1 matches 7 bases. The specimen sequenced was peripheral blood. The CDR3 sequence is CASSTGTAYEQYF. DNA of the CDR3: TGTGCCAGCAGCACCGGGACAGCCTACGAGCAGTACTTC.